The entry that follows covers one T cell receptor beta chain sequence. These data come from a study of blood T cell repertoires in COVID-19. Study-wide context: Nucleic acid was either cDNA or gDNA, and it came from T cells, B-cell-depleted T cells, or PBMCs.

Germline CDR1 and CDR2: MNHEY and SVGAGI. V gave up 6 bases and J gave up 4 bases; unmatched junction bases: 5. The CDR3 contains 13 residues. The authors' processing: By means of reference gene primer amplification, nucleated cell counts were estimated. Some clones are missing from TCRdb's copy, which holds only in-frame ones; the method was immunoSEQ multiplex PCR. V, J and clone size derive from that table, while D and trimming were established from the DNA sequence. The sample yields 200,000 or so clones, 84% seen once. The material sequenced was peripheral blood. The clonotype was recovered from a woman of 80 years or more with COVID-19, enrolled during active disease. The chain links TRBV6-5 to TRBJ1-1; 7 nucleotides match TRBD1. The chain's CDR3 is CASRMTGFTEAFF. The CDR3 nucleotides are TGTGCCAGCAGGATGACAGGGTTCACTGAAGCTTTCTTT.